These 31 T cell receptor beta chains came from one sample sequenced in a study of blood T cell repertoires in COVID-19. The data were produced by immunoSEQ multiplex PCR, yet TCRdb's version contains in-frame clones alone and is incomplete. The sample shows about 330,000 clones, approximately 88% of them seen only once. Material for sequencing was PBMCs or T cells enriched from blood (not recorded which). These receptors all stem from a man aged 25 to 40 who had recovered from COVID-19.

This chain links TRBV6-5 with TRBJ1-1; D unresolved. From germline, CDR1 is MNHEY and CDR2 SVGAGI. CDR3 length: 13 residues. V lost 2 bases and J lost 1, with 5 bases in between. CDR3 bases: TGTGCCAGCAGTTACGGAGAGAACACTGAAGCTTTCTTT. Translated: CASSYGENTEAFF.

This clone has more than one count but fewer than ten. The chain links TRBV11-2 to TRBJ2-7; D unresolved. The CDR3 extends over 14 amino acids. Germline lookup yields CDR1 SGHAT and CDR2 FQNNGV. Trimming cost V 2 bases and J 0 bases, with 8 bases left between them. The CDR3 region is CASSLQASSYEQYF. The CDR3 bases are TGTGCCAGCAGCTTACAGGCCAGCTCCTACGAGCAGTACTTC.

The chain joins TRBV10-2 to TRBJ1-2; D gene uncertain. CDR1 and CDR2 from the germline V gene are WSHSY and SAAADI. V was trimmed by 8 bases and J by 1 base, leaving 26 bases between them. CDR3 length equals 18 residues. The DNA for the CDR3 is TGCGCCAGCCCCGGGGAGAGGGCGCATTATCGGATTAACTATGGCTACACCTTC. It is translated as CASPGERAHYRINYGYTF.

A few counts support this clone. This chain uses TRBV11-3 with TRBJ1-5; D not certain. V was trimmed by 7 bases and J by 5 bases, leaving 18 bases between them. CDR3 length equals 15 residues. CDR1 and CDR2 from the germline V gene are SGHNT and YENEEA. As DNA, the CDR3 is TGTGCCAGCACCCCTGCGCTAGCCCGATATCAGCCCCAGCATTTT. Translating gives CASTPALARYQPQHF.

The V and J genes are TRBV15 and TRBJ1-2; D is perhaps TRBD1 (5 bases). With 7 bases removed from V and 4 bases from J, the gap between germline ends came to 19 bases. The CDR3 has 15 amino acids. The V gene's germline CDR1 is LNHNV and CDR2 YYDKDF (reference sequence). The CDR3 here is CATNPGGKLSYGYTF. Written as DNA, the CDR3 is TGTGCCACCAACCCGGGGGGAAAATTATCCTATGGCTACACCTTC.

The genes are TRBV5-1 and TRBJ1-3, with 10 positions matching TRBD1. Germline V gives CDR1 SGHRS, CDR2 YFSETQ. The ends lost 4 bases at V and 8 bases at J; junction bases unmatched: 3. This CDR3 is 13 amino acids long. CDR3: CASSGGQGDTIYF. CDR3 coding DNA: TGCGCCAGCAGCGGCGGACAGGGGGACACCATATATTTT.

This clone was seen a handful of times. V is TRBV10-1 and J is TRBJ2-7; D perhaps matches TRBD1 (6 bases). Per germline, CDR1 WNHNN and CDR2 SYGVQD (reference sequence). Deletions cut 1 base from V and 7 bases from J, with 14 bases between. CDR3 length equals 14 residues. Here the CDR3 reads CASSEWTVTGEQYF. The CDR3 bases are TGCGCCAGCAGTGAGTGGACAGTAACGGGGGAGCAGTACTTC.

The chain carries TRBV27 and TRBJ2-3, with 8 bases identical to TRBD1. Germline V CDR1 and CDR2: MNHEY, SMNVEV (reference sequence). This CDR3 is built from 15 residues. Trimming at V came to 6 bases and at J to 3 bases, leaving 8 bases not matched to a gene. The CDR3 bases are TGTGCCAGCAGGGCCGGACAGGGCATGACAGATACGCAGTATTTT. Protein: CASRAGQGMTDTQYF.

The J gene is TRBJ2-5, the V gene TRBV11-3, with 10 nucleotides matching TRBD1. This CDR3 spans 16 amino acids. Germline CDR1 is SGHNT and CDR2 is YENEEA. After removal of 1 base from V and 3 bases from J, the junction contained 5 bases not matched to a gene. CDR3 sequence reads: CASSLGAGTGEETQYF. In DNA form, the CDR3 reads TGTGCCAGCAGCTTAGGGGCCGGGACAGGGGAAGAGACCCAGTACTTC.

This chain joins TRBV27 and TRBJ1-1; perhaps TRBD1 as D (5 bases). Germline V lookup: CDR1 MNHEY, CDR2 SMNVEV (reference sequence). CDR3 length: 14 amino acids. V shed 1 base and J shed 4 bases, with 10 bases lying between them. CDR3 region: CASSLFQGGTEAFF. DNA for the CDR3: TGTGCCAGCAGTTTATTTCAGGGAGGCACTGAAGCTTTCTTT.

The V call is TRBV18, the J call TRBJ1-6, with TRBD1 as a possible D gene (6 bases). Trimming shortened V by 3 bases and J by 7 bases, and 19 bases separated the two germline ends. The germline CDR1 and CDR2 sequences are KGHSH and LQKENI. This CDR3 spans 17 amino acids. In DNA, the CDR3 is TGTGCCAGCTCACCGAACAGGGTGGATCGGGGCAATTCACCCCTCCACTTT. Translation gives CASSPNRVDRGNSPLHF.

The chain's CDR3 is CASSSPLWTERYSNQPQHF. In DNA, the CDR3 is TGTGCCAGCAGTTCCCCGTTATGGACAGAAAGATATAGCAATCAGCCCCAGCATTTT. J is TRBJ1-5 and V is TRBV28; weak D call: TRBD1 (6 bases). In germline, CDR1 is MDHEN, CDR2 SYDVKM. The CDR3 sequence is 19 residues long. The V end was cut by 4 bases, the J end by 0 bases, with 22 bases between.

Only one count was recorded for this clone. The V and J genes are TRBV18 and TRBJ1-1; D gene uncertain. The V and J ends lost 3 bases and 1 base respectively, with 6 bases between them. This CDR3 is built from 13 residues. In germline, CDR1 is KGHSH, CDR2 LQKENI. CDR3 residues: CASSPQSNTEAFF. As DNA, the CDR3 is TGTGCCAGCTCACCTCAGTCGAACACTGAAGCTTTCTTT.

This clone has just one count. The gene calls are TRBV9 and TRBJ2-1, with D unclear. Trimming pared 4 bases from V and 7 bases from J, leaving 15 bases between. CDR3 length: 14 residues. Per germline, CDR1 SGDLS and CDR2 YYNGEE. The CDR3 coding sequence is TGTGCCAGCAGCCCAGATCCAGGTGGAAATGAGCAGTTCTTC. Its protein product is CASSPDPGGNEQFF.

This clone occurred a few times. The chain recombines TRBV4-1 with TRBJ1-6; a weak D match, TRBD1 (6 bases). The V gene lost 1 base and the J gene lost 5 bases, with 9 bases spanning the gap. There are 15 residues in the CDR3. Germline CDR1 MGHRA, CDR2 YSYEKL. CDR3 sequence (DNA): TGCGCCAGCAGCCAAGTGGGGGCAGATAATTCACCCCTCCACTTT. Its translation is CASSQVGADNSPLHF.

This clone showed up just once. Other DNA sequences of this sample code for an identical CDR3. This chain uses TRBV5-1 with TRBJ1-2; 8 bases match TRBD1. The CDR3 contains 13 residues. The V and J ends lost 4 bases and 4 bases, in that order; junction bases with no gene match: 3. Per germline, CDR1 SGHRS and CDR2 YFSETQ. CDR3 region: CASSTGTGYGYTF. The CDR3 nucleotides read TGCGCCAGCAGCACCGGGACAGGCTATGGCTACACCTTC.

This chain's CDR3 is CASRQGTNYEQYF. CDR3 bases: TGCGCCAGCAGACAGGGGACCAACTACGAGCAGTACTTC. The V gene is TRBV10-2, the J gene TRBJ2-7; 7 bases map to TRBD1. The trim removed 6 bases at V and 3 bases at J, leaving 5 bases unmatched. The CDR3 extends over 13 amino acids. Germline V gives CDR1 WSHSY, CDR2 SAAADI.

The genes are TRBV27 and TRBJ1-5, with 11 nucleotides matching TRBD1. J was trimmed by 7 bases and V by 4 bases; bases with no gene match: 6. This CDR3 contains 15 residues. CDR1 is MNHEY and CDR2 is SMNVEV in the germline V gene (reference sequence). The CDR3 here is CASSSLDRGRQPQHF. As DNA, the CDR3 is TGTGCCAGCAGTTCCTTGGACAGGGGGCGACAGCCCCAGCATTTT.

The chain combines TRBV10-1 with TRBJ1-1; 11 nucleotides line up with TRBD1. Germline V CDR1 and CDR2: WNHNN, SYGVQD (reference sequence). The V and J ends lost 0 bases and 7 bases, in that order; junction bases with no gene match: 7. This CDR3 region has 16 residues. CDR3 DNA: TGCGCCAGCAGTGAGTCCCCGGGACAGGGGGGGTATGAAGCTTTCTTT. This sequence encodes CASSESPGQGGYEAFF.

V usage is TRBV5-1 and J usage is TRBJ1-6; no clear D. CDR1 and CDR2 (germline): SGHRS, YFSETQ. The CDR3 totals 15 residues. Trimming removed 0 bases from V and 5 bases from J, with 9 bases in between. The CDR3 spells CASSLDRQDNSPLHF. DNA for the CDR3: TGCGCCAGCAGCTTGGACAGACAAGATAATTCACCCCTCCACTTT. Variable domain in full (rest from reference TRBV5-1 and TRBJ1-6): KAGVTQTPRYLIKTRGQQVTLSCSPISGHRSVSWYQQTPGQGLQFLFEYFSETQRNKGNFPGRFSGRQFSNSRSEMNVSTLELGDSALYLCASSLDRQDNSPLHFGNGTRLTVT.

This clone has more than one count but fewer than ten. This sequence joins TRBV3-1 (or the pseudogene TRBV3-2) and TRBJ2-7, with D uncertain. CDR3 length: 15 residues. Germline CDR1 is LGHDT and CDR2 is YNNKEL (reference sequence). Between the trimmed V and J ends, which lost 4 bases and 7 bases, there was a span of 20 bases. In DNA form, the CDR3 reads TGTGCCAGCAGCCCCACTCTAGTAGCACTGCAAGAGCAGTACTTC. Amino acid sequence: CASSPTLVALQEQYF.

This clone was seen once. The V call is TRBV30, the J call TRBJ2-7; D is perhaps TRBD1 (6 bases). The V end lost 1 base, the J end lost 3 bases, and 10 bases lay between the germline ends. The germline gives CDR1 GTSNPN, CDR2 SVGIG (reference sequence). The CDR3 consists of 13 residues. The CDR3 sequence: CAWSAGQYYEQYF. As DNA, the CDR3 is TGTGCCTGGAGTGCAGGACAGTACTACGAGCAGTACTTC.

The chain recombines TRBV7-6 with TRBJ2-5, with 7 bases identical to TRBD1. V was clipped by 5 bases and J by 7 bases; unmatched bases: 10. The V gene's germline CDR1 is SGHVS and CDR2 FNYEAQ. The CDR3 contains 14 residues. Here the CDR3 reads CASSQDRSRRTQYF. The CDR3 nucleotides are TGTGCCAGCAGCCAGGACAGGTCCCGGAGGACCCAGTACTTC.

Notes on this clone: The sample has other DNA sequences that encode this CDR3 too. This chain uses TRBV5-1 with TRBJ1-2; D might be TRBD1 (6 bases). This CDR3 spans 14 amino acids. Trimming took off 2 bases at V and 2 bases at J, with 10 bases between the two ends. Germline lookup yields CDR1 SGHRS and CDR2 YFSETQ. The CDR3 loop reads CASSLGTGNYGYTF. The CDR3 bases are TGCGCCAGCAGCTTAGGAACAGGGAACTATGGCTACACCTTC.

The CDR3: CASSPGTASDFSQPQHF. Here the CDR3 DNA reads TGTGCCAGCAGCCCCGGGACAGCCTCAGACTTTAGTCAGCCCCAGCATTTT. V is TRBV7-6 and J is TRBJ1-5; TRBD1 matches at 7 bases. Trimming cost V 5 bases and J 6 bases; bases outside gene matches: 16. CDR3 length: 17 amino acids. Per the germline V gene, CDR1 is SGHVS and CDR2 is FNYEAQ.

The rearrangement links TRBV5-1 to TRBJ1-6, with 8 bases identical to TRBD1. CDR1 and CDR2 from the germline V gene are SGHRS and YFSETQ. This CDR3 spans 14 amino acids. The ends lost 3 bases at V and 7 bases at J; junction bases unmatched: 3. CDR3 nucleotides: TGCGCCAGCAGCTGGGGACAGGAAAATTCACCCCTCCACTTT. Amino acid sequence: CASSWGQENSPLHF.

The J gene is TRBJ2-3, the V gene TRBV24-1; D not resolved. CDR1 and CDR2 (germline): KGHDR, SFDVKD. V was shortened by 4 bases and J by 3 bases, with 7 bases between the two germline ends. The CDR3 runs to 13 residues. CDR3 sequence reads: CATSDYSTDTQYF. CDR3 in DNA: TGTGCCACCAGTGACTATAGTACAGATACGCAGTATTTT.

This chain connects TRBV5-6 to TRBJ2-1; D may be TRBD1 (6 bases). Germline V gene lookup returns CDR1 SGHDT and CDR2 YYEEEE. The CDR3 contains 15 residues. The ends were cut back, 5 bases at V and 4 bases at J, with 16 bases in the middle. The CDR3 spells CASSLGDKPYNEQFF. The CDR3 nucleotides read TGTGCCAGCAGTCTTGGGGACAAGCCATACAATGAGCAGTTCTTC.

The chain employs TRBV24-1 and TRBJ2-5; 9 bases align to TRBD1. Germline trimming cut 5 bases from V and 5 bases from J; bases unmatched to any gene: 8. This CDR3 is built from 15 residues. Looked up from germline, CDR1 is KGHDR and CDR2 is SFDVKD. The CDR3 region is CATSVTGQGGETQYF. The CDR3 bases are TGTGCCACCAGTGTAACGGGACAGGGTGGGGAGACCCAGTACTTC.

V and J are TRBV19 and TRBJ1-2; unclear D gene. Looked up from germline, CDR1 is LNHDA and CDR2 is SQIVND (reference sequence). The germline V and J ends were trimmed by 3 bases and 5 bases, with 19 bases remaining between them. This CDR3 has 16 residues. The CDR3 bases are TGTGCCAGTAGTATCCGAATCGCCGTCAGTCATTATGGCTACACCTTC. It is translated as CASSIRIAVSHYGYTF.

The rearrangement joins TRBV4-1 to TRBJ2-7, with a tentative D call TRBD2 (6 bases). The V and J ends lost 2 bases and 2 bases respectively, with 19 bases between them. The germline V gene encodes CDR1 MGHRA and CDR2 YSYEKL. The CDR3 is 17 amino acids. The CDR3 nucleotides are TGCGCCAGCAGCCAAACACTCCTGGCGGGGACTCCCTACGAGCAGTACTTC. Protein sequence: CASSQTLLAGTPYEQYF.